Below, 3 T cell receptor beta chains from the same sample are listed, as sequenced in a study of shared clonotypes between healthy human individuals. Clones were sequenced by immunoSEQ multiplex PCR, and TCRdb holds only the in-frame ones, with some missing. The sample lists about 610,000 clones, 95% to 98% occurring once. The sample taken for sequencing was naive CD4+ T cells sorted from blood. Subset specified: CD45RA+ positively selected. These TCRs come from a woman aged 25-40 years in good health.

The rearrangement uses TRBV6-6 and TRBJ2-1; 12 bases agree with TRBD2. V shed 6 bases and J 8 bases; nucleotides not matched to a gene: 8. The CDR3 spans 15 residues. Germline V gives CDR1 MNHNY, CDR2 SVGAGI (reference sequence). CDR3 amino acids: CASRVTSGSSYEQFF. In DNA form, the CDR3 reads TGTGCCAGCAGGGTGACTAGCGGGAGCTCTTATGAGCAGTTCTTC.

J is TRBJ1-1 and V is TRBV6-6; 7 nucleotides agree with TRBD1. Germline CDR1 and CDR2: MNHNY and SVGAGI (reference sequence). The V gene end was trimmed by 3 bases and the J gene end by 1 base; junction bases not matched to a gene: 8. CDR3 length equals 16 residues. The CDR3 DNA reads TGTGCCAGCAGTTATTCTCCGGGACAGCCGAACACTGAAGCTTTCTTT. Its protein is CASSYSPGQPNTEAFF.

On this clone: Other DNA sequences in the sample encode the same CDR3. The J gene is TRBJ2-7, the V gene TRBV6-1; possibly TRBD1 for D (5 bases). Trimming shortened V by 2 bases and J by 4 bases, and 6 bases separated the two germline ends. The V gene's germline CDR1 is MNHNS and CDR2 SASEGT. There are 12 residues in the CDR3. DNA for the CDR3: TGTGCCAGCAGTGAACAGGGATACGAGCAGTACTTC. It specifies CASSEQGYEQYF.